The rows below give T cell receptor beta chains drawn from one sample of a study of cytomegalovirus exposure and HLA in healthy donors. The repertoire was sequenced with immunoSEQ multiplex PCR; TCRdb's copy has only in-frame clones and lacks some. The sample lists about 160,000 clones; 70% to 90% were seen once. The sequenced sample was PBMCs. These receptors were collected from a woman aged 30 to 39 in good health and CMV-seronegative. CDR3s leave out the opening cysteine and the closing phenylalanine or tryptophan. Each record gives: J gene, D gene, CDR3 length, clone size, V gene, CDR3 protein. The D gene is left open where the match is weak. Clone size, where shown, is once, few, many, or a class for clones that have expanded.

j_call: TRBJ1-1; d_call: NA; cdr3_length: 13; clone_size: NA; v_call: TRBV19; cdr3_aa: ASSIEPFGDTEAF
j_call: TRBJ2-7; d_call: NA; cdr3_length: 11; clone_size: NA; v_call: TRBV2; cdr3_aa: ASMERTGYEQY
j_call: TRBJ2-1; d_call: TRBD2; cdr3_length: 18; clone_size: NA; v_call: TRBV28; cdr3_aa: ASRDTGLAGALSSYNEQF
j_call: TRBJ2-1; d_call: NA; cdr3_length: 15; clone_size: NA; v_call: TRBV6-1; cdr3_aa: ASSEYFYAGAYNEQF
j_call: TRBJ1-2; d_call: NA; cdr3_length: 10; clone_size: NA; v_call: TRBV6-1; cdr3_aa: ASSRDTEGYT
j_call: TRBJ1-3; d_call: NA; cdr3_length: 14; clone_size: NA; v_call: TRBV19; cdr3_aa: ASAPSWAWRENTIY
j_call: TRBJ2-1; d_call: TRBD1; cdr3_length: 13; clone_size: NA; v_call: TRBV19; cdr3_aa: ASSPVDRDSNEQF
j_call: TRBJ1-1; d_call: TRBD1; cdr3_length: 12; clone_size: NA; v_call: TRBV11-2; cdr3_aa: ASSPNRGNTEAF
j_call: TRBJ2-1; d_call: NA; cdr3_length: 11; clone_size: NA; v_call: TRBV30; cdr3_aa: AWRGSSYNEQF
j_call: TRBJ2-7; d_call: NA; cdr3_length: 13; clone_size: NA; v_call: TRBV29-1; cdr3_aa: SVVLFDRNSYEQY
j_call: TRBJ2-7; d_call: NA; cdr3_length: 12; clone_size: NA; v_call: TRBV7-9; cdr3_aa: ASSPRDLLYEQY
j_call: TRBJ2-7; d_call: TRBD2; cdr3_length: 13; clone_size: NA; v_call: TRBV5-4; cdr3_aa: ASSLSIAAGDEQY
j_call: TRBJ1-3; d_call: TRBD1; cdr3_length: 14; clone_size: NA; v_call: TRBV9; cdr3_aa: ASSLAGGWAGNTIY
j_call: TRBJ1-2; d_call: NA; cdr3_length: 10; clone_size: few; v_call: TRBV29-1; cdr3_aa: SVVGTIKDYT
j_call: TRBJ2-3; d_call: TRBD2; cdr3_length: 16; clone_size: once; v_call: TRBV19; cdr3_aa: ASSIVLAGSTSTDTQY
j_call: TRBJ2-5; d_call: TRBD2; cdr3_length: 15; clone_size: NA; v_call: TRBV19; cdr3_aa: ASSILGEGRNQETQY
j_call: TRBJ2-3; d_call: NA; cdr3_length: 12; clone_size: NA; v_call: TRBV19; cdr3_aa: ASRLLGGTDTQY
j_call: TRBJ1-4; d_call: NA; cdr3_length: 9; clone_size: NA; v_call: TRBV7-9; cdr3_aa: ASSLGQALF
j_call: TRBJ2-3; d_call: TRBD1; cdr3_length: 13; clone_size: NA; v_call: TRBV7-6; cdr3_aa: ASSFRTGATDTQY
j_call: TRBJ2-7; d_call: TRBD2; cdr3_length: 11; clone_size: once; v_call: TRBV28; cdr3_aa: ASSPGREYEQY